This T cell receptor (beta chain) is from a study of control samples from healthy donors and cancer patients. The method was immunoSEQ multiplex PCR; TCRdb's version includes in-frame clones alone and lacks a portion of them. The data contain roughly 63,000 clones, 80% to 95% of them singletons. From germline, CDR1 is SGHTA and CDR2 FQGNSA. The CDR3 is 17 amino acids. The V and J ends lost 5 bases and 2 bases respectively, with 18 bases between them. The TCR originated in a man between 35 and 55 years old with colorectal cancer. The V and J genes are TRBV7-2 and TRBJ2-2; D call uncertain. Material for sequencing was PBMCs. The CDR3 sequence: CASSLQWVAENTGELFF. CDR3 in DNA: TGTGCCAGCAGCCTCCAATGGGTAGCTGAAAACACCGGGGAGCTGTTTTTT.